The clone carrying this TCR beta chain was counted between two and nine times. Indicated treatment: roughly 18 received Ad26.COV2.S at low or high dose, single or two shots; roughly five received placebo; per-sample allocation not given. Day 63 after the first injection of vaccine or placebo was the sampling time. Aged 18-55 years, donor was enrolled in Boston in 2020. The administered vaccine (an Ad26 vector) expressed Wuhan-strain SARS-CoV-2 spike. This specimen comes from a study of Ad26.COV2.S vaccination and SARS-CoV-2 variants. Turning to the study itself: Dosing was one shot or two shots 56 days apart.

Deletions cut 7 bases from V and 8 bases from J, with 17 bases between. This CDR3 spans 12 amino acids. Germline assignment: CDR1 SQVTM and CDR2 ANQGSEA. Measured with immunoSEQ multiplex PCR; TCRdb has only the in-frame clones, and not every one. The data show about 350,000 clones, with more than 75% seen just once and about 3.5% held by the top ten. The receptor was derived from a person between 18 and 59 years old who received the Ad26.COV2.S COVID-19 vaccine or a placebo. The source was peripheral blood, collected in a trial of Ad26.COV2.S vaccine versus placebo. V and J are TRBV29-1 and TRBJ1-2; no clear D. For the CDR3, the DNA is TGCAGCGCCCGGGAGGGAGTCCAGGGCTACACCTTC. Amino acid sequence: CSAREGVQGYTF.